This is a list of T cell receptor beta chains from one sample in a study of OX40 agonist ivuxolimab in advanced cancers. Here immunoSEQ multiplex PCR was the method, and the copy in TCRdb shows in-frame clones only, minus some. Altogether over 40,000 clones are present, roughly 86% being singletons, with the ten largest covering 3.6%. Material: CD4+ or CD8+ T cells sorted from blood, obtained in a trial of the OX40 agonist ivuxolimab. The receptors shown here come from an adult with an advanced solid tumor such as melanoma, head and neck, liver or kidney cancer. CDR3s include the opening cysteine and the closing phenylalanine or tryptophan. A D gene is named only where the DNA matches it firmly. Clone size is not always given. Where it is, it says once, few, many or a class for expanded clones.

d_gene,j_gene,v_gene,abundance,CDR3nt,CDR3aa
TRBD2,TRBJ2-3,TRBV15,NA,TGTGCCACCAGCACGAGGGGAGCGGGGGGTCACCCAGATACGCAGTATTTT,CATSTRGAGGHPDTQYF
TRBD1,TRBJ2-5,TRBV15,NA,TGTGCCACCAGGCCGGGACAGGGGTTGAAAGAGACCCAGTACTTC,CATRPGQGLKETQYF
NA,TRBJ1-1,TRBV6-5,few,TGTGCCAGCAGTTACGCGGGCACTGAAGCTTTCTTT,CASSYAGTEAFF
NA,TRBJ1-1,TRBV27,NA,TGTGCCAGCAGTTTATCCCGGAGAACAGGCCTACCCATGAACACTGAAGCTTTCTTT,CASSLSRRTGLPMNTEAFF
TRBD1,TRBJ1-4,TRBV6-1,once,TGTGCCAGCAGTGAACCCGCGACAGGGGCATATGAAAAACTGTTTTTT,CASSEPATGAYEKLFF
TRBD1,TRBJ1-6,TRBV18,NA,TGTGCCAGCTCACCAACACAGGGGGCGCAAAATTCACCCCTCCACTTT,CASSPTQGAQNSPLHF
TRBD2,TRBJ2-6,TRBV28,NA,TGTGCCAGCAGAACTAGCGCAGGGGCCAACGTCCTGACTTTC,CASRTSAGANVLTF
NA,TRBJ1-2,TRBV30,NA,TGTGCCTGGGACCCACCTACCAACTATGGCTACACCTTC,CAWDPPTNYGYTF
NA,TRBJ1-2,TRBV30,once,TGTGCCTGGAATGGCGGTAACTATGGCTACACCTTC,CAWNGGNYGYTF
TRBD1,TRBJ1-1,TRBV9,NA,TGTGCCAGCAGCGCAGACAGGGCGGGCACTGAAGCTTTCTTT,CASSADRAGTEAFF
TRBD2,TRBJ2-7,TRBV4-1,NA,TGCGCCAGCAGCCAAGAGTACACCCTCGGACTAGCGGACACCTACGAGCAGTACTTC,CASSQEYTLGLADTYEQYF
TRBD2,TRBJ2-1,TRBV5-6,NA,TGTGCCAGCAGCTTGCGTACTAGCGGGGGGTCCAATGAGCAGTTCTTC,CASSLRTSGGSNEQFF
TRBD1,TRBJ1-2,TRBV5-1,NA,TGCGCCAGCAGCTTGGGACAGGGCCTTGGGGGCTACACCTTC,CASSLGQGLGGYTF
NA,TRBJ1-1,TRBV19,NA,TGTGCCAGTAGTATCATCGAGGGAGACACTGAAGCTTTCTTT,CASSIIEGDTEAFF
TRBD2,TRBJ2-5,TRBV25-1,NA,TGTGCCAGCAGTCCGGGAATAGCGGGGGGTTTATTACAAGAGACCCAGTACTTC,CASSPGIAGGLLQETQYF
NA,TRBJ1-2,TRBV7-9,NA,TGTGCCAGCAGCGGTCCCCGGACACCTGGGGATGGCTACACCTTC,CASSGPRTPGDGYTF
NA,TRBJ1-2,TRBV7-8,NA,TGTGCCAGCAGCCCCGAGTTTACTAACTATGGCTACACCTTC,CASSPEFTNYGYTF
TRBD1,TRBJ1-3,TRBV5-6,NA,TGTGCCAGCAGCTTCCAAGACAGGGGGAACACCATATATTTT,CASSFQDRGNTIYF
NA,TRBJ2-5,TRBV19,once,TGTGCCAGTAGTATTGGAGCGGGCCAAGAGACCCAGTACTTC,CASSIGAGQETQYF
NA,TRBJ2-5,TRBV7-8,NA,TGTGCCAGCAGCCTACGGGAGATTGAAGAGACCCAGTACTTC,CASSLREIEETQYF
NA,TRBJ2-3,TRBV5-8,NA,TGTGCCAGCAGCTTGGTTGTCGTGGCCCTGGCCGTAGATACGCAGTATTTT,CASSLVVVALAVDTQYF
NA,TRBJ1-2,TRBV21-1,NA,TGTGCCAGCAGCAATCGATTTCCTCCCAACTATGGCTACACCTTC,CASSNRFPPNYGYTF